The source of this T cell receptor beta chain is a study of beta chain features in type 1 diabetes. Study results and limitations: Moderate but significant shortening of TCRB CDR3s was recorded in all four CD4+ subsets from Type 1 diabetes patients.

This clone was seen once. Its antigen is unknown. Of the isolated RNA, all was reverse transcribed, and so the sequenced material was expressed TCRB transcripts. Sequenced by immunoSEQ multiplex PCR; TCRdb stores in-frame clones only, minus some. The sample has around 330,000 clones, approximately 11% seen once; the top ten hold over 0.015%. Trimming removed 1 base from V and 5 bases from J; junction bases left unmatched: 3. The CDR3 is 15 amino acids. Germline values: CDR1 LGHNA, CDR2 YSLEER. The source is a woman in her 30s in good health. J is TRBJ2-2 and V is TRBV4-3; 8 bases map to TRBD1. Sequences were obtained from naive CD4+ T cells from blood. Written as DNA, the CDR3 is TGCGCCAGCAGCCAAGTCGACAGGGGAACCGGGGAGCTGTTTTTT. As protein: CASSQVDRGTGELFF.